These 22 T cell receptor beta chains were sequenced from one sample in a study of T-cell reconstitution after alpha-beta-depleted transplantation in children. Researchers prepared the TCRbeta library using unique molecular identifiers, the study reports. TCRdb redid the calling of the PCR reads with MiXCR, one entry per CDR3 protein. The repertoire holds 600,000 to 700,000 distinct CDR3 sequences, with about 15% as singletons. The specimen was PBMCs from the stem cell graft donor, collected from the stem cell graft. The receptor source for this set is a human donor who donated a stem cell graft to a child with acute myeloid leukemia.

In its sample, this clonotype was seen many times. This rearrangement joins TRBV20-1 to TRBJ2-5, with a weak D call TRBD1 (6 bases). The ends were cut back, 6 bases at V and 1 base at J, with 12 bases in the middle. This CDR3 contains 13 residues. CDR1 DFQATT and CDR2 SNEGSKA come from the germline V gene (reference sequence). Here the CDR3 DNA reads TGCAGTGCCAGACAGGTCTTCCAAGAGACCCAGTACTTC. It encodes CSARQVFQETQYF.

This clonotype was observed at least ten times. The rearrangement joins TRBV7-2 to TRBJ2-3, with D possibly matching TRBD1 (5 bases). Germline CDR1 is SGHTA and CDR2 is FQGNSA. The CDR3 has 16 residues. V lost 1 base and J 0 bases, leaving 11 bases between the germline ends. The DNA for the CDR3 is TGTGCCAGCAGCTTAGACTCCAGGGCTAGCACAGATACGCAGTATTTT. This encodes CASSLDSRASTDTQYF.

This clonotype has just a few counts. The chain joins TRBV11-3 to TRBJ2-2; 7 positions match TRBD1. Per the germline V gene, CDR1 is SGHNT and CDR2 is YENEEA. This CDR3 is 15 amino acids long. V shed 6 bases, J shed 4 bases, and the junction held 8 bases outside the gene matches. CDR3 residues: CASRNRDSRTGELFF. The DNA of the CDR3 is TGTGCCAGCAGAAACCGGGACAGCCGCACCGGGGAGCTGTTTTTT.

This clonotype was seen at least ten times. The V and J genes are TRBV12-3 or TRBV12-4 and TRBJ1-2; 9 bases map to TRBD1. The CDR3 runs 14 residues. Trimming cost V 6 bases and J 4 bases; bases outside gene matches: 6. Here the CDR3 reads CASRSGTGTYGYTF. In nucleotides, the CDR3 is TGTGCCAGCAGGTCCGGGACAGGGACCTATGGCTACACCTTC.

This clonotype has a handful of counts. The CDR3 loop is CASSLVIAPQGKGNGYTF. The CDR3 nucleotides read TGTGCCAGCAGCTTAGTCATAGCCCCTCAGGGAAAAGGAAATGGCTACACCTTC. V usage is TRBV28 and J usage is TRBJ1-2; D is perhaps TRBD1 (5 bases). CDR3 size: 18 residues. Germline V lookup: CDR1 MDHEN, CDR2 SYDVKM. V lost 6 bases and J lost 6, with 29 bases in between.

A few counts support this clonotype. J is TRBJ1-5 and V is TRBV20-1; 7 nucleotides line up with TRBD1. Germline V lookup: CDR1 DFQATT, CDR2 SNEGSKA (reference sequence). The CDR3 is 14 amino acids. Losses at the gene ends were 6 bases for V and 7 bases for J; bases not matched to a gene: 12. The CDR3 region has the DNA TGCAGTGCGTTAGGGGGGACAGTGAAGCAGCCCCAGCATTTT. The encoded protein is CSALGGTVKQPQHF.

This chain uses TRBV15 with TRBJ2-5, with D maybe TRBD2 (6 bases). V was pared by 1 base and J by 4 bases, with 10 bases between. The CDR3 runs 14 residues. The germline V gene has CDR1 LNHNV and CDR2 YYDKDF (reference sequence). Here the CDR3 reads CATSRVGGGETQYF. The CDR3 bases are TGTGCCACCAGCAGAGTGGGGGGTGGAGAGACCCAGTACTTC.

In its sample, this clonotype was seen many times. The rearrangement joins TRBV29-1 to TRBJ2-3; unclear D gene. This CDR3 comprises 14 residues. Trimming shortened V by 4 bases and J by 8 bases, and 19 bases separated the two germline ends. CDR1 is SQVTM, CDR2 ANQGSEA, per germline. In DNA form, the CDR3 reads TGCAGCGTTGTTATTCCGACGGTTGGTAGTACGCAGTATTTT. This codes for CSVVIPTVGSTQYF.

This clonotype was counted ten times or more. The rearrangement joins TRBV20-1 to TRBJ2-7; D ambiguous. Germline values: CDR1 DFQATT, CDR2 SNEGSKA (reference sequence). The CDR3 has 10 residues. The V gene lost 5 bases and the J gene lost 6 bases, with 8 bases spanning the gap. This chain's CDR3 is CSALRGEQYF. CDR3 DNA: TGCAGTGCTCTGAGAGGCGAGCAGTACTTC.

This sequence joins TRBV6-5 and TRBJ1-5; D is ambiguous. Germline V gene lookup returns CDR1 MNHEY and CDR2 SVGAGI. The CDR3 extends over 16 amino acids. The V and J ends lost 5 bases and 5 bases respectively, with 19 bases between them. CDR3 nucleotides: TGTGCCAGCAGTAACTACGGACTGTATATGGATCAGCCCCAGCATTTT. Its translation: CASSNYGLYMDQPQHF.

This clonotype was detected ten times or more. The V gene is TRBV7-2, the J gene TRBJ1-3; D remains unclear. The ends were cut back, 1 base at V and 8 bases at J, with 9 bases in the middle. The CDR3 has 13 amino acids. Germline assignment: CDR1 SGHTA and CDR2 FQGNSA. The CDR3 coding sequence is TGTGCCAGCAGCTTAGGAGGATTCTACACCATATATTTT. Its translation: CASSLGGFYTIYF.

As for this clonotype: One end of the junction is discordant with germline, which a read error may explain. The chain combines TRBV18 with TRBJ2-1, with D possibly called TRBD1 or TRBD2 (5 bases each). Germline V gene sequence: CDR1 KGHSH, CDR2 LQKENI. This CDR3 region has 16 residues. The CDR3 reads CASSPWGTGVYNDQFF. The CDR3 DNA is TGTGCCAGCTCACCGTGGGGGACCGGGGTCTACAATGACCAGTTCTTC.

In this sample, this clonotype turned up many times. This chain joins TRBV20-1 and TRBJ1-6; the match to TRBD1 covers 11 bases. This CDR3 is built from 14 residues. CDR1 is DFQATT, CDR2 SNEGSKA, per germline (reference sequence). V was pared by 3 bases and J by 10 bases, with 5 bases of the junction left unmatched. The CDR3 spells CSASGQGARSPLHF. The CDR3 DNA reads TGCAGTGCTAGTGGACAGGGGGCAAGGTCACCCCTCCACTTT.

The chain recombines TRBV7-9 with TRBJ1-2; D is unresolved. Trimming stripped 0 bases from V and 14 bases from J, with 19 bases between. The CDR3 spans 14 residues. CDR1 is SEHNR, CDR2 FQNEAQ, per germline (reference sequence). The CDR3 DNA follows: TGTGCCAGCAGCTTAGCCGATCCGCCCGTGCCGGGGACCTTC. It is translated as CASSLADPPVPGTF.

This clonotype was seen a handful of times. The CDR3 DNA sequence: TGTGCCAGCAGCTTGACAGGGAGAGCGAACACCGGGGAGCTGTTTTTT. This sequence encodes CASSLTGRANTGELFF. The chain combines TRBV7-6 with TRBJ2-2, with 7 bases lining up with TRBD1. With 3 bases clipped from V and 0 bases from J, the junction kept 4 bases outside the gene matches. The CDR3 spans 16 residues. Germline V gene data show CDR1 as SGHVS and CDR2 as FNYEAQ.

This clonotype was picked up many times. The rearrangement uses TRBV20-1 and TRBJ1-6; D unresolved. The CDR3 spans 16 residues. The germline V gene has CDR1 DFQATT and CDR2 SNEGSKA (reference sequence). V dropped 0 bases and J dropped 7 bases, with 16 bases sitting between them. The CDR3 loop is CSARDSATGGNSPLHF. CDR3 DNA: TGCAGTGCTAGAGATAGCGCTACGGGAGGAAATTCACCCCTCCACTTT.

This clonotype was seen at least ten times. The genes are TRBV20-1 and TRBJ1-4; D possibly corresponds to TRBD1 (6 bases). From germline, CDR1 is DFQATT and CDR2 SNEGSKA (reference sequence). The ends were cut back, 5 bases at V and 2 bases at J, with 12 bases in the middle. The length of the CDR3 is 14 residues. CDR3 in DNA: TGCAGTGCTCGTCGACAGGCGACTAATGAAAAACTGTTTTTT. Amino acid sequence: CSARRQATNEKLFF.

The rearrangement joins TRBV12-3 or TRBV12-4 to TRBJ2-5; maybe TRBD2 (6 bases). The CDR3 runs 14 residues. V lost 10 bases, J lost 2 bases, and 17 bases lay in between. The CDR3 here is CATTATGTQETQYF. In DNA, the CDR3 is TGTGCCACGACCGCCACCGGGACTCAAGAGACCCAGTACTTC.

This clonotype was observed many times. The chain carries TRBV6-6 and TRBJ2-7, with D possibly matching TRBD1 (5 bases). Per germline, CDR1 MNHNY and CDR2 SVGAGI (reference sequence). Trimming pared 6 bases from V and 7 bases from J, leaving 13 bases between. The CDR3 has 12 amino acids. CDR3 in DNA: TGTGCCAGCAGGCCAGGGTCCGAGGAGCAGTACTTC. Its translation is CASRPGSEEQYF.

This clonotype was recorded at least ten times. CDR3 loop: CASSSGTGYEQYV. CDR3 DNA: TGCGCCAGCAGCTCCGGGACAGGGTACGAGCAGTACGTC. The chain is built from TRBV5-1 and TRBJ2-7, with 9 nucleotides matching TRBD1. The V segment lost 3 bases and the J segment 4 bases; nucleotides outside the gene matches: 2. Looked up from germline, CDR1 is SGHRS and CDR2 is YFSETQ. This CDR3 region has 13 residues.

The V and J genes are TRBV9 and TRBJ2-2, with D maybe TRBD2 (6 bases). The CDR3 totals 14 residues. Trimming took 3 bases from V and 6 from J, leaving 12 bases between them. Germline CDR1 and CDR2: SGDLS and YYNGEE. The CDR3 bases are TGTGCCAGCAGCGGGGGATGGGAGGCCGGGGAGCTGTTTTTT. Its translation: CASSGGWEAGELFF.

This clonotype was detected many times. The chain has TRBV9 and TRBJ2-1; D gene unclear. V gave up 0 bases and J gave up 5 bases, with 12 bases separating them. The CDR3 has 15 amino acids. Germline values: CDR1 SGDLS, CDR2 YYNGEE. CDR3 loop: CASSVVSVPHNEQFF. The DNA for the CDR3 is TGTGCCAGCAGCGTAGTGAGTGTCCCCCACAATGAGCAGTTCTTC.